The 20 T cell receptor beta chains below come from one sample, sequenced in a study of tumor and adjacent non-tumor tissue in lung cancer. Three rounds of nested PCR, following a modified ARM-PCR protocol, produced the TCRbeta library. TCRdb used MiXCR to reprocess the multiplex PCR reads, holding one entry per CDR3 protein. Seen here are 75,000 to 95,000 distinct CDR3 sequences, less than 75% observed once, and the top ten hold approximately 20%. The template was RNA from unsorted bulk tissue. The specimen sequenced was lung tumor tissue. Source of these receptors: a man between 60 and 70 years old with non-small cell lung cancer.

For this clonotype: One end of the junction does not line up with germline, which may come from a read error. This rearrangement joins TRBV29-1 to TRBJ2-1; 8 nucleotides match TRBD2. Germline V gives CDR1 SQVTM, CDR2 ANQGSEA. CDR3 length: 15 amino acids. The CDR3 reads CSVDKTSVRSNEQFF. Written as DNA, the CDR3 is TGCAGTGTTGACAAGACTAGCGTGAGAAGCAATGAGCAGTTCTTC.

In the case of this clonotype: The missing conserved phenylalanine or tryptophan at the end of this CDR3 makes a read error likely. This sequence joins TRBV15 and TRBJ2-3, with D hard to call. This CDR3 contains 14 residues. Germline CDR1 LNHNV, CDR2 YYDKDF (reference sequence). The CDR3 is CVTSRDLVTDTQYL. DNA for the CDR3: TGTGTCACCAGCAGAGATCTAGTCACAGATACGCAGTATTTG.

This clonotype was observed a handful of times. Possible read error: a much larger clone is one base away. The chain employs TRBV5-5 and TRBJ2-3, with D possibly called TRBD1 or TRBD2 (5 bases each). Per germline, CDR1 SGHKS and CDR2 YYEKEE (reference sequence). Trimming removed 3 bases from V and 9 bases from J, with 14 bases in between. The CDR3 consists of 13 residues. The CDR3 here is CASSSNNGATQYF. The DNA for the CDR3 is TGTGCCAGCAGCTCGAACAACGGGGCCACGCAGTATTTT.

The chain links TRBV6-6 to TRBJ2-7, with 8 bases fitting TRBD2. Germline V gives CDR1 MNHNY, CDR2 SVGAGI (reference sequence). V shed 7 bases, J shed 3 bases, and the junction held 17 bases outside the gene matches. This CDR3 is 17 amino acids long. CDR3: CASNYGGRSSFSYEQYF. The CDR3 nucleotides read TGTGCCAGCAACTACGGCGGGAGGTCTTCCTTTAGCTACGAGCAGTACTTC.

In regard to this clonotype: It may be a read error: a sequence one base away is much more abundant. This chain uses TRBV20-1 with TRBJ2-1; 7 bases align to TRBD1. V lost 5 bases and J lost 7; bases outside the gene matches: 5. Germline V gene sequence: CDR1 DFQATT, CDR2 SNEGSKA (reference sequence). The CDR3 totals 12 residues. In nucleotides, the CDR3 is TGCAGTGCTTCACAACAGGGGAATGAGCAGTTCTTC. This sequence encodes CSASQQGNEQFF.

On this clonotype: At one of its ends the junction is not consistent with the germline gene, which may arise from a read error. J is TRBJ1-5 and V is TRBV29-1; possible D gene TRBD1, 6 bases. Per the germline V gene, CDR1 is SQVTM and CDR2 is ANQGSEA. The CDR3 has 15 amino acids. The CDR3 protein is CNVVLGAGSNQPQHF. In nucleotides, the CDR3 is TGCAACGTTGTATTGGGGGCTGGGAGCAATCAGCCCCAGCATTTT.

Details on this clonotype: A read error may account for a junction end that differs from germline. The chain combines TRBV2 with TRBJ1-6, with 7 bases lining up with TRBD1. This CDR3 contains 14 residues. From germline, CDR1 is SNHLY and CDR2 FYNNEI. The CDR3 nucleotides are TGTGCCAGCAGGACTCTCGGGACAGATTCACCCCTCAACTTT. Translation gives CASRTLGTDSPLNF.

Notes on this clonotype: At one end, the junction sequence differs from germline, possibly due to a read error. The chain is built from TRBV20-1 and TRBJ2-1; D may correspond to TRBD1 or TRBD2 (5 bases each). CDR1 DFQATT and CDR2 SNEGSKA come from the germline V gene (reference sequence). The CDR3 covers 16 residues. CDR3 protein: CSARDPNRGVYNEQFF. DNA of the CDR3: TGCAGTGCTAGAGATCCGAACCGGGGCGTATACAACGAGCAGTTCTTC.

With respect to this clonotype: Just one base apart from a much larger clone, this may be a read error. This chain connects TRBV11-2 to TRBJ2-1, with TRBD2 matching over 9 bases. The CDR3 consists of 15 residues. V lost 4 bases and J lost 4; bases outside the gene matches: 5. Germline V lookup: CDR1 SGHAT, CDR2 FQNNGV. The CDR3 loop reads CASSYPSGIYNEQFF. The CDR3, as DNA: TGTGCCAGCAGCTATCCTAGCGGGATTTACAATGAGCAGTTCTTC.

This clonotype was detected ten times or more. The V and J genes are TRBV30 and TRBJ2-5; the D gene is possibly TRBD2 (5 bases). This CDR3 contains 14 residues. Germline loops: CDR1 GTSNPN, CDR2 SVGIG (reference sequence). Trimming left V 1 base short and J 2 bases short, with 11 bases between. The CDR3 loop reads CAWSGSGIQETQYF. In DNA, the CDR3 is TGTGCCTGGAGTGGATCCGGGATTCAAGAGACCCAGTACTTC.

Points on this clonotype: This clone may be a read error of a much larger clone one base away. The V and J genes are TRBV12-3 or TRBV12-4 and TRBJ1-5, with 7 bases lining up with TRBD1. The CDR3 runs 15 residues. After removal of 6 bases from V and 4 bases from J, the junction contained 9 bases not matched to a gene. CDR3 sequence reads: CASRPTGYSNQPQHF. The CDR3, as DNA: TGTGCCAGCAGACCGACAGGGTATAGTAATCAGCCCCAGCATTTT.

About this clonotype itself: The junction does not match germline at one end; this may be a read error. This chain connects TRBV12-3 or TRBV12-4 to TRBJ1-1; the D gene is possibly TRBD1 (6 bases). The CDR3 consists of 13 residues. CDR3 sequence (DNA): TGTGCCAGCAGCAGTGACAGGAACATTGAAGCTTTCTTT. This translates into CASSSDRNIEAFF.

To note about this clonotype: The CDR3 ends on some other residue instead of the conserved phenylalanine or tryptophan, so this is likely a read error. The limits of the CDR3 on the DNA are not certain, so only TCRdb's listed CDR3 is given. J is TRBJ2-1 and V is TRBV5-5; TRBD1 is the table's D call, not checked against the DNA. Per the germline V gene, CDR1 is SGHKS and CDR2 is YYEKEE (reference sequence). The CDR3 comprises 10 residues, both ends counted. The CDR3 loop is CASSTSSRVC.

This clonotype was detected only a few times. An end of the junction does not agree with germline; a read error may underlie this. The chain is built from TRBV11-2 and TRBJ2-3; D is uncertain. CDR3 length equals 15 residues. Looked up from germline, CDR1 is SGHAT and CDR2 is FQNNGV. This CDR3 reads CVSSLVRISTETQYF. CDR3 DNA sequence: TGTGTCAGCAGCTTAGTCCGTATTAGCACAGAAACGCAGTATTTT.

As for this clonotype: At one of its ends the junction is not consistent with the germline gene, which may arise from a read error. The V and J genes are TRBV29-1 and TRBJ2-7, with D unresolved. Per the germline V gene, CDR1 is SQVTM and CDR2 is ANQGSEA. This CDR3 is 12 amino acids long. CDR3 nucleotide sequence: TGCAGCGCCAACCCTCCTACGGAAGAGCTGTACTTC. It codes for CSANPPTEELYF.

The table lists this clonotype with a few counts. A much larger clone differs from this one at a single base, so this may be a read error. This chain uses TRBV5-8 with TRBJ1-6; D remains unclear. Germline V gene sequence: CDR1 SGHTS, CDR2 YDEGEE. This CDR3 contains 12 residues. The CDR3 DNA reads as TGTGTCAGCAGCTTAAGGAGATCACCCCTCCACTTT. This encodes CVSSLRRSPLHF.

With respect to this clonotype: One end of the junction is discordant with germline, which a read error may explain. The CDR3 nucleotides read TGTGCCAGTAGCCTCAGCCAGGGATCCTACGAGCAGCACTTC. It translates to CASSLSQGSYEQHF. The V call is TRBV11-3, the J call TRBJ2-7; D might be TRBD1 (5 bases). Germline values: CDR1 SGHNT, CDR2 YENEEA. CDR3 size: 14 residues.

This clonotype has a handful of counts. The chain carries TRBV2 and TRBJ2-1, with TRBD2 identical over 13 bases. Germline lookup yields CDR1 SNHLY and CDR2 FYNNEI. V trimming: 8 bases; J trimming: 6 bases; junction bases outside the gene matches: 4. The CDR3 sequence is 14 residues long. The CDR3 region is CASRTSGSGNEQFF. The CDR3 nucleotides are TGTGCCAGCCGGACTAGCGGGAGTGGCAATGAGCAGTTCTTC.

The sample holds one count of this clonotype. This chain uses TRBV5-1 with TRBJ2-6; a weak D match, TRBD1 (6 bases). Trimming removed 3 bases at V and 0 bases at J, with 13 bases between. There are 17 residues in the CDR3. The germline CDR1 and CDR2 sequences are SGHRS and YFSETQ. In DNA, the CDR3 is TGCGCCAGCAGCTGGCACAGGGAACACTCTGGGGCCAACGTCCTGACTTTC. This gives the protein CASSWHREHSGANVLTF. The variable domain in full, completed from reference TRBV5-1 and TRBJ2-6, reads KAGVTQTPRYLIKTRGQQVTLSCSPISGHRSVSWYQQTPGQGLQFLFEYFSETQRNKGNFPGRFSGRQFSNSRSEMNVSTLELGDSALYLCASSWHREHSGANVLTFGAGSRLTVL.

The chain joins TRBV10-3 to TRBJ2-3; D is possibly TRBD1 (6 bases). The CDR3 has 15 residues. Germline-derived CDR1 and CDR2 are ENHRY and SYGVKD. Trimming shortened V by 4 bases and J by 3 bases, and 14 bases separated the two germline ends. The CDR3 protein is CAISGGERGTDTQYF. CDR3 sequence (DNA): TGTGCCATCAGTGGAGGAGAGAGGGGGACAGATACGCAGTATTTT.